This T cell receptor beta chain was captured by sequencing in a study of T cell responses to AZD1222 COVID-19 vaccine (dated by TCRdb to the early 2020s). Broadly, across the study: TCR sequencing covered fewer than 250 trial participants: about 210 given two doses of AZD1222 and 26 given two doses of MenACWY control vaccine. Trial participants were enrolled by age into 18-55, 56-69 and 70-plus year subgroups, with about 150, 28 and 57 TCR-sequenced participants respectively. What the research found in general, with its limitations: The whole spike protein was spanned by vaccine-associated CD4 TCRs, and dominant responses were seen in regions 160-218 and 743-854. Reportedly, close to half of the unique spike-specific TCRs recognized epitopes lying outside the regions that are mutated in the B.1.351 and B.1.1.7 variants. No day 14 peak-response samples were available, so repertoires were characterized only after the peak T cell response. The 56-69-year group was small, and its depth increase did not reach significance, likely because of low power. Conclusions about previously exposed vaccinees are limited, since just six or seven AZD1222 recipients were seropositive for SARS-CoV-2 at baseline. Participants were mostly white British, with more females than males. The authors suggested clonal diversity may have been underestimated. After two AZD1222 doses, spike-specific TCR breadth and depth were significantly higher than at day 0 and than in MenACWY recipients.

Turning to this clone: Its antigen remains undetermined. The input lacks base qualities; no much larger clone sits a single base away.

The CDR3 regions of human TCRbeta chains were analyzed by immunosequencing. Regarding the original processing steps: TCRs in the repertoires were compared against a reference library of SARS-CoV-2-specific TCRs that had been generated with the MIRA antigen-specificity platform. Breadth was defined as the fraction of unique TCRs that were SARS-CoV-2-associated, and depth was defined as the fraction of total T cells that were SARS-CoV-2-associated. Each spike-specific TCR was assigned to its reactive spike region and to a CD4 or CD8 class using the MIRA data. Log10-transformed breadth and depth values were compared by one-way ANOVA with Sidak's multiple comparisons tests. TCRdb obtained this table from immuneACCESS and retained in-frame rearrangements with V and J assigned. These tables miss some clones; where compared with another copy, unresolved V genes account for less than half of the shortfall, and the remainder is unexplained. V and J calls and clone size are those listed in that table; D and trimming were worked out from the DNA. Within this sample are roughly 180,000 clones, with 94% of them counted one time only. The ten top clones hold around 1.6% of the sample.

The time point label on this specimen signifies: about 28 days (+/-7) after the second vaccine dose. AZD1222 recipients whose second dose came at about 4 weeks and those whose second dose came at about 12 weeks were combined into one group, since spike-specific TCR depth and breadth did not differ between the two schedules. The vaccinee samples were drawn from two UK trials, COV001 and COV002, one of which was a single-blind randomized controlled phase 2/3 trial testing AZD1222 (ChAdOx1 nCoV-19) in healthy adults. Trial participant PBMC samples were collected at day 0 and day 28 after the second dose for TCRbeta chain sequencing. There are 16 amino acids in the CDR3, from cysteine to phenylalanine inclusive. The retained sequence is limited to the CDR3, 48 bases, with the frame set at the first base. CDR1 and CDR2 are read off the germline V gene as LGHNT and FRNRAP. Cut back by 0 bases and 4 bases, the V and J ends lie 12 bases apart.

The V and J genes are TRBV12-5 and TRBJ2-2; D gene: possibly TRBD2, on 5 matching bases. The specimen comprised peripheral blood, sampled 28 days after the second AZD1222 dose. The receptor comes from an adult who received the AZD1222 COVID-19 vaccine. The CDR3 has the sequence CASGLVSSSGTGELFF. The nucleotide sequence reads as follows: TGTGCTAGTGGTTTGGTTTCTAGCAGCGGCACCGGGGAGCTGTTTTTT.